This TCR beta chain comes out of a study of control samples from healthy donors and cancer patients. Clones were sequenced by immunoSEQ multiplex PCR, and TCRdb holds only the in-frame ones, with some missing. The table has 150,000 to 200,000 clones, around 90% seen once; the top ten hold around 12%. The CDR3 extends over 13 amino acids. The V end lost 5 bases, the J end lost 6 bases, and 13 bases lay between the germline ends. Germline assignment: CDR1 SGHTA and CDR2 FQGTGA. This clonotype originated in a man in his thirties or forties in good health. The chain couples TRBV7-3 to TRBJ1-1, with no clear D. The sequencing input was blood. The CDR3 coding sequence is TGTGCCAGCAGCCCACAAGGGCTCGCTGAAGCTTTCTTT. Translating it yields CASSPQGLAEAFF. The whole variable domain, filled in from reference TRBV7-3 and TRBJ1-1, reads GAGVSQTPSNKVTEKGKYVELRCDPISGHTALYWYRQSLGQGPEFLIYFQGTGAADDSGLPNDRFFAVRPEGSVSTLKIQRTERGDSAVYLCASSPQGLAEAFFGQGTRLTVV.